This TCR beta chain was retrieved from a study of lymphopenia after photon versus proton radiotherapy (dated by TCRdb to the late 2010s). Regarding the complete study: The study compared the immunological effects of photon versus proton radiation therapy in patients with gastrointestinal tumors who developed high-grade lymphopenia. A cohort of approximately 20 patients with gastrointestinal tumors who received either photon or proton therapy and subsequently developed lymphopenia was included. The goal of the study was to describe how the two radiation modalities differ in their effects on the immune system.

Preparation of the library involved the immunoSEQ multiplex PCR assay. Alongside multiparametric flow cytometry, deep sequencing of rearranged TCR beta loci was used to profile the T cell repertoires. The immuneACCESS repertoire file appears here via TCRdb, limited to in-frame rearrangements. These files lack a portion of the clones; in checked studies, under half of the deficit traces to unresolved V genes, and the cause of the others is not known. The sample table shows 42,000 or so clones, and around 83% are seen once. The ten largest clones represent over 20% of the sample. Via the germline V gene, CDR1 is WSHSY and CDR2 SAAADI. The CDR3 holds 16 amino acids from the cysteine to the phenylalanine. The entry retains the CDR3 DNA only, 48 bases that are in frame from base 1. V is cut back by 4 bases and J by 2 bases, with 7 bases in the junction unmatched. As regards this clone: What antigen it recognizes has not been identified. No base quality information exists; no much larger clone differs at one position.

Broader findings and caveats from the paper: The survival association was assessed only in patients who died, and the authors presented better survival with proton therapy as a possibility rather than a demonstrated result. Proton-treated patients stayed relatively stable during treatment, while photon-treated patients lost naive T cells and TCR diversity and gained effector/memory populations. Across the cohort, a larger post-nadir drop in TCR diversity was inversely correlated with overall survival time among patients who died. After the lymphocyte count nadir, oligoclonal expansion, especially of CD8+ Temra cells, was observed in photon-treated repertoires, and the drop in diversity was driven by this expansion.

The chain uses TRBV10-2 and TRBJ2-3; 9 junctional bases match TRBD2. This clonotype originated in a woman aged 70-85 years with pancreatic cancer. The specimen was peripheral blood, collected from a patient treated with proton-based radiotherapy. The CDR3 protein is CASSGGGDRLTDTQYF. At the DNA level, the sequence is TGCGCCAGCAGTGGCGGGGGGGACAGACTCACAGATACGCAGTATTTT.